This entry lists 3 T cell receptor beta chains sequenced from one sample in a study of T cell responses to AZD1222 COVID-19 vaccine. TCRdb's table, derived via immunoSEQ multiplex PCR, lists solely in-frame clones and lacks some. The table has 90,000 to 140,000 clones, around 89% seen once. The sequencing used peripheral blood, collected on day 0 of AZD1222 vaccination. The receptors were sampled from an adult in good health.

This sequence joins TRBV19 and TRBJ1-6; 7 bases map to TRBD1. V shed 5 bases, J shed 7 bases, and the junction held 8 bases outside the gene matches. CDR3 length equals 15 residues. CDR1 and CDR2 (germline): LNHDA, SQIVND (reference sequence). CDR3 nucleotides: TGTGCCAGTAGTGACGCAGGGGGACGGAATTCACCCCTCCACTTT. This gives the protein CASSDAGGRNSPLHF.

This rearrangement joins TRBV5-1 to TRBJ2-7; D is unclear. Germline V CDR1 and CDR2: SGHRS, YFSETQ. V was shortened by 3 bases and J by 0 bases, with 4 bases between the two germline ends. There are 12 residues in the CDR3. The CDR3 sequence: CASSYSSYEQYF. In DNA, the CDR3 is TGCGCCAGCAGCTATAGCTCCTACGAGCAGTACTTC.

The CDR3 DNA reads TGTGCCAGCAGGGGCTGGGGGACCCTCGGGCCCCAGCATTTT. As protein: CASRGWGTLGPQHF. This chain links TRBV2 with TRBJ1-5; D possibly corresponds to TRBD1 (5 bases). V lost 6 bases to trimming and J lost 9 bases, with 18 bases between them. Per the germline V gene, CDR1 is SNHLY and CDR2 is FYNNEI. This CDR3 has 14 residues.